These 15 T cell receptor beta chains originate from one sample sequenced in a study of OX40 agonist ivuxolimab in advanced cancers. The method was the immunoSEQ multiplex PCR assay. Imported from immuneACCESS, the table was reduced by TCRdb to in-frame sequences with V and J called. These copies leave out some clones; in studies compared against another copy, an unresolved V gene accounts for under half, and the cause of the remainder is not known. Recorded for this sample are some 10,000 clones; approximately 79% of them occurred a single time. 40% of the sample comes from the top ten. The material was CD4+ or CD8+ T cells sorted from blood, obtained in a trial of the OX40 agonist ivuxolimab. These receptors originate from an adult with an advanced solid tumor such as melanoma, head and neck, liver or kidney cancer.

This chain connects TRBV13 to TRBJ2-3; D not certain. The V gene lost 0 bases and the J gene lost 0 bases, with 4 bases spanning the gap. CDR1 and CDR2 (germline): PRHDT, FYEKMQ (reference sequence). This CDR3 is 14 amino acids long. Here the CDR3 reads CASSLGLSTDTQYF. CDR3 nucleotide sequence: TGTGCCAGCAGCTTAGGCCTTAGCACAGATACGCAGTATTTT.

The rearrangement joins TRBV7-2 to TRBJ2-7, with 11 positions matching TRBD1. The germline CDR1 and CDR2 sequences are SGHTA and FQGNSA. CDR3 length: 16 amino acids. J was trimmed by 5 bases and V by 5 bases; bases with no gene match: 11. The CDR3, as DNA: TGTGCCAGCAGCCGGGAACCGGACAGGGGGCGCGACGAGCAGTACTTC. This encodes CASSREPDRGRDEQYF. Looking up the rest from reference TRBV7-2 and TRBJ2-7 gives the full variable domain: GAGVSQSPSNKVTEKGKDVELRCDPISGHTALYWYRQSLGQGLEFLIYFQGNSAPDKSGLPSDRFSAERTGGSVSTLTIQRTQQEDSAVYLCASSREPDRGRDEQYFGPGTRLTVT.

As concerns this clone: A read error likely explains this, since a far larger clone differs by one base. In the same sample, other DNA sequences code for this CDR3. V and J are TRBV5-2 and TRBJ1-3. TRBV5-2 is a pseudogene segment. The CDR3 has 17 amino acids. The CDR3 sequence: CASSQYGGESSGNTIYF. In nucleotides, the CDR3 is TGTGCCAGCAGCCAATACGGTGGTGAGAGCTCTGGAAACACCATATATTTT.

J is TRBJ2-7 and V is TRBV4-3; TRBD1 or TRBD2 may be the D gene (5 bases each). Trimming removed 0 bases from V and 4 bases from J, with 13 bases in between. This CDR3 comprises 15 residues. Germline V CDR1 and CDR2: LGHNA, YSLEER. This chain's CDR3 is CASSQDRGLGYEQYF. CDR3 bases: TGCGCCAGCAGCCAAGATCGGGGCCTCGGGTACGAGCAGTACTTC.

The chain recombines TRBV7-8 with TRBJ2-3; 12 bases line up with TRBD2. CDR3 length: 16 residues. J gave up 7 bases and V 5 bases, and 10 bases lay outside the gene matches. Per germline, CDR1 SGHVS and CDR2 FQNEAQ. The CDR3 DNA sequence: TGTGCCAGCAGCACAGGGACTAGCGGGCAGGGGAATACGCAGTATTTT. It specifies CASSTGTSGQGNTQYF.

This clone was seen once. A far larger clone is off by one base, so a read error is likely. The gene calls are TRBV1 and TRBJ1-1. TRBV1 is a pseudogene locus. The CDR3 spans 14 residues. The CDR3 nucleotides are TGCACCAGCAGCCCCGAGGCTGGGATTACTGAAGCTTTCTTT. Its translation is CTSSPEAGITEAFF.

The chain is built from TRBV7-3 and TRBJ1-1; TRBD1 is a possible D gene (6 bases). CDR1 and CDR2 from the germline V gene are SGHTA and FQGTGA. The length of the CDR3 is 13 residues. The V end was cut by 4 bases, the J end by 5 bases, with 11 bases between. CDR3 loop: CASSSSGDTEAFF. DNA for the CDR3: TGTGCCAGCAGCTCCTCAGGGGATACTGAAGCTTTCTTT.

The chain combines TRBV4-3 with TRBJ2-7; D is uncertain. The CDR3 runs 14 residues. CDR1 is LGHNA, CDR2 YSLEER, per germline. The V and J ends lost 0 bases and 2 bases respectively, with 8 bases between them. The CDR3 nucleotides read TGCGCCAGCAGCCAAGAAAACCGGCCCTACGAGCAGTACTTC. It encodes CASSQENRPYEQYF.

The chain carries TRBV9 and TRBJ2-7; 8 bases agree with TRBD1. In germline, CDR1 is SGDLS, CDR2 YYNGEE. The CDR3 totals 13 residues. With V trimmed by 3 bases and J by 6 bases, 5 bases remained unmatched. In nucleotides, the CDR3 is TGTGCCAGCAGCGCCGGGACAGGTAGCGAGCAGTACTTC. It encodes CASSAGTGSEQYF.

This clone was seen only a few times. DNA for the CDR3: TGTGCCAGCAAGGATGCGGCAGGGGACACCGGGGAGCTGTTTTTT. Its protein is CASKDAAGDTGELFF. This rearrangement joins TRBV28 to TRBJ2-2; D possibly corresponds to TRBD1 (6 bases). V was cut by 7 bases and J by 3 bases, with 15 bases left in between. This CDR3 has 15 amino acids. Germline CDR1 and CDR2: MDHEN and SYDVKM.

The chain uses TRBV4-3 and TRBJ2-6; D is uncertain. V gave up 1 base and J gave up 4 bases, with 5 bases separating them. The CDR3 sequence is 14 residues long. Germline V lookup: CDR1 LGHNA, CDR2 YSLEER. The CDR3, as DNA: TGCGCCAGCAGCCAAGCGGCGGGGGCCAACGTCCTGACTTTC. Encoded protein: CASSQAAGANVLTF.

This clone has a handful of counts. One end of the junction varies from germline; a read error may be responsible. CDR3 amino acids: CAGRTGPF. CDR3 nucleotide sequence: TGTGCCGGCAGAACGGGCCCCTTC. The chain combines TRBV2 with TRBJ2-7; D gene unclear. Germline values: CDR1 SNHLY, CDR2 FYNNEI. CDR3 size: 8 residues.

The rearrangement joins TRBV19 to TRBJ1-1, with a weak D call TRBD1 (6 bases). CDR1 and CDR2 from the germline V gene are LNHDA and SQIVND (reference sequence). This CDR3 contains 16 residues. Trimming took 1 base from V and 5 from J, leaving 17 bases between them. The CDR3 is CASSIVQGGSRTEAFF. CDR3 DNA: TGTGCCAGTAGTATAGTACAGGGCGGTAGCAGAACTGAAGCTTTCTTT.

This clone was detected once. The chain is built from TRBV6-6 and TRBJ1-5; the D is unclear. From germline, CDR1 is MNHNY and CDR2 SVGAGI (reference sequence). The CDR3 is 12 residues long. Trimming stripped 7 bases from V and 7 bases from J, with 11 bases between. CDR3 coding DNA: TGTGCCAGCATAGAGGCGGGCCAGCCCCAGCATTTT. Amino acids: CASIEAGQPQHF.

The V and J genes are TRBV7-7 and TRBJ2-1; tentatively, D is TRBD1 or TRBD2 (5 bases each). Germline CDR1 and CDR2: SSHAT and FNYEAQ (reference sequence). CDR3 length: 15 amino acids. V was trimmed by 5 bases and J by 2 bases, leaving 13 bases between them. DNA for the CDR3: TGTGCCAGCAGCCCCATCGGGGACGCCTACAATGAGCAGTTCTTC. Translating gives CASSPIGDAYNEQFF.